The TCR beta chain described here comes from a study of T cells in localized non-small cell lung cancer. Broader study findings: Tumor samples were not multi-region, leaving intratumor heterogeneity unexcluded. Adjacent lung exhibited a median of around 60 among the 100 most abundant tumor clones. Uninvolved adjacent lung had more T cell clonality than any other tissue, topping tumor. An association was observed between higher blood T cell density and longer overall survival.

Concerning this clone itself: As yet, its antigen is unknown.

CDR1 and CDR2 (germline): LNHDA, SQIVND (reference sequence). With 5 bases clipped from V and 6 bases from J, the junction kept 9 bases outside the gene matches. The CDR3 totals 14 residues. The data were produced by immunoSEQ multiplex PCR, yet TCRdb's version contains in-frame clones alone and is incomplete. The sample holds roughly 25,000 clones; 90% are singletons and the top ten take about 1%. This TCR was sampled from a woman between 35 and 75 years old with stage I lung adenocarcinoma. The sample consisted of peripheral blood, taken before any cancer treatment. J is TRBJ2-7 and V is TRBV19, with TRBD1 identical over 8 bases. The DNA for the CDR3 is TGTGCCAGTAGTCAGGACAGGGATCGTCCCGAGCAGTACTTC. It specifies CASSQDRDRPEQYF. The variable domain in full, with the rest retrieved from reference TRBV19 and TRBJ2-7, is DGGITQSPKYLFRKEGQNVTLSCEQNLNHDAMYWYRQDPGQGLRLIYYSQIVNDFQKGDIAEGYSVSREKKESFPLTVTSAQKNPTAFYLCASSQDRDRPEQYFGPGTRLTVT.